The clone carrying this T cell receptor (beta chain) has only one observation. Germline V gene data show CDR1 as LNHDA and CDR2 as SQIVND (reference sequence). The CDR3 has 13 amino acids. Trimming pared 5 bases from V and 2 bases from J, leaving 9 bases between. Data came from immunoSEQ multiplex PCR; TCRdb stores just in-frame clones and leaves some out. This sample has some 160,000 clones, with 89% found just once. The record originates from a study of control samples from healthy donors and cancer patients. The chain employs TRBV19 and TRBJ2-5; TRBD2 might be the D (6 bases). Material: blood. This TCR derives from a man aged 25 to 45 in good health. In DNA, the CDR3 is TGTGCCAGTAGTGCCGGGACTCAAGAGACCCAGTACTTC. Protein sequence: CASSAGTQETQYF.